Detailed here is one T cell receptor beta chain. What it binds is unknown. The CDR3 has 15 residues. Per germline, CDR1 MNHEY and CDR2 SVGAGI. This sample is drawn from a study of human CD8 memory T cell subsets. Scientists made TCR beta libraries using UMI-labeled 5' RACE. TCRdb reprocessed the 5' RACE reads, with one entry per CDR3 protein and no DNA. The ten top clones account for about 5%, within a sample of fewer than 20,000 distinct CDR3 sequences. Overall study results and limits: T cells showing similarly high diversity were the stem-like memory and precursor exhausted cells, not the effector memory cells. When diversity was estimated with Chao1, stem-like memory T cells appeared more diverse than precursor exhausted T cells.

The chain recombines TRBV6-5 with TRBJ2-1; the D call from TCRdb, TRBD1, cannot be confirmed without DNA. The sequence derives from a human donor in good health. The sample consisted of CD8+ T cells from PBMCs. The CDR3 sequence: CASRTGTASYNEQFF.